This TCR beta chain was identified during a study of CD8 T cells in Susac syndrome. An input of roughly 0.45 to 1 ug of RNA was subjected to reverse transcription using random hexamers. With immunoSEQ multiplex PCR, TCR beta CDR3 was amplified across 54 Vbeta and 13 Jbeta. TCRdb re-derived calls from the immunoSEQ multiplex PCR reads in MiXCR, one entry per CDR3 protein. The sample holds some 300,000 distinct CDR3 sequences, approximately 85% seen once. CDR3 length equals 15 residues. Germline values: CDR1 SGHRS, CDR2 YFSETQ. V shed 4 bases and J 4 bases; nucleotides not matched to a gene: 9. TEMRA cells were FACS-enriched, and CD8+ and CD4+ T cells were isolated negatively.

The chain combines TRBV5-1 with TRBJ1-1; 8 bases map to TRBD1. This clonotype originated in a human donor with multiple sclerosis. The material sequenced was CD8+ T cells from PBMCs. The DNA for the CDR3 is TGCGCCAGCAGCACCGGACAGGGATTGTTCACTGAAGCTTTCTTT. Translated, it gives CASSTGQGLFTEAFF.